Presented here are 7 T cell receptor beta chains from one specimen sequenced in a study of neurological immune-mediated disorders (dated by TCRdb to the late 2010s). Library preparation used 5' RACE. Sequencing used an Illumina HiSeq 2500. In-frame beta chains were kept once TCRdb had trimmed the public reads at Q25 with fastp and called clones with MiXCR. Here each entry gathers all rows of one CDR3 protein and keeps the most common genes and DNA. The sample profile shows 90,000 to 150,000 distinct CDR3 sequences; more than 2.5% of them were found once. Together, the top ten hold about 1.2% of the sample. Specimen: PBMCs. These receptors were taken from a young woman with multiple sclerosis.

The table lists this clonotype with many counts. V gene TRBV12-3 or TRBV12-4 combines with J gene TRBJ2-7; perhaps TRBD2 as D (6 bases). The CDR3 runs to 12 residues. V lost 6 bases and J 4 bases, leaving 10 bases between the germline ends. This chain's CDR3 is CASRVGGYEQYF. DNA of the CDR3: TGTGCCAGCAGGGTGGGGGGTTACGAGCAGTACTTC.

This clonotype appeared many times. The V gene is TRBV20-1, the J gene TRBJ2-3; 10 nucleotides match TRBD2. The CDR3 consists of 18 residues. CDR1 is DFQATT and CDR2 is SNEGSKA in the germline V gene (reference sequence). V shed 0 bases, J shed 5 bases, and the junction held 14 bases outside the gene matches. CDR3 sequence: CSARDVVAGGPHGDTQYF. CDR3 coding DNA: TGCAGTGCTAGAGATGTAGTAGCGGGGGGTCCGCACGGAGATACGCAGTATTTT.

This clonotype was observed at least ten times. The chain employs TRBV5-1 and TRBJ1-1; D is undetermined. The better agreement between TRBJ1-6 and the DNA end casts doubt on the J call. The germline CDR1 and CDR2 sequences are SGHRS and YFSETQ. The CDR3 runs to 12 residues. CDR3 DNA: TGCGCCAGCAGCTTGGAGATGTTTAACCTCCACTTT. This sequence encodes CASSLEMFNLHF.

This clonotype was recorded at least ten times. The genes are TRBV7-2 and TRBJ2-7; 11 nucleotides match TRBD2. Trimming took 4 bases from V and 5 from J; bases not matched to a gene: 7. CDR3 length equals 15 residues. CDR1 and CDR2 (germline): SGHTA, FQGNSA. CDR3 amino acids: CASSWGLAVGNEQYF. DNA of the CDR3: TGTGCCAGCAGCTGGGGACTAGCGGTAGGCAACGAGCAGTACTTC. Full variable domain (rest looked up from reference TRBV7-2 and TRBJ2-7): GAGVSQSPSNKVTEKGKDVELRCDPISGHTALYWYRQSLGQGLEFLIYFQGNSAPDKSGLPSDRFSAERTGGSVSTLTIQRTQQEDSAVYLCASSWGLAVGNEQYFGPGTRLTVT.

This clonotype was detected ten times or more. This chain connects TRBV5-6 to TRBJ2-3, with D perhaps TRBD1 (6 bases). The CDR3 loop spans 16 amino acids. V dropped 3 bases and J dropped 2 bases, with 16 bases sitting between them. Per the germline V gene, CDR1 is SGHDT and CDR2 is YYEEEE. Here the CDR3 reads CASSSRDRIYTDTQYF. CDR3 DNA sequence: TGTGCCAGCAGCTCAAGAGACAGGATTTACACAGATACGCAGTATTTT.

This clonotype came up many times. This rearrangement joins TRBV7-8 to TRBJ2-2; D is unclear. V dropped 3 bases and J dropped 1 base, with 15 bases sitting between them. The CDR3 is 17 residues long. Looked up from germline, CDR1 is SGHVS and CDR2 is FQNEAQ. As DNA, the CDR3 is TGTGCCAGCAGCTTGGTGGGTGGACCAGGGAACACCGGGGAGCTGTTTTTT. This gives the protein CASSLVGGPGNTGELFF.

The CDR3 protein is CSARGGVETQYF. In DNA, the CDR3 is TGCAGTGCTAGAGGCGGGGTAGAGACCCAGTACTTC. V is TRBV20-1 and J is TRBJ2-5, with TRBD2 as a possible D gene (6 bases). The germline CDR1 and CDR2 sequences are DFQATT and SNEGSKA (reference sequence). Trimming stripped 1 base from V and 4 bases from J, with 7 bases between. The CDR3 is 12 residues long.